The clone carrying this T cell receptor beta chain has only one observation. Its target is unknown. V was cut by 1 base and J by 12 bases, with 13 bases left in between. The CDR3 is 13 amino acids. CDR1 is SEHNR and CDR2 is FQNEAQ in the germline V gene (reference sequence). The record originates from a study of shared clonotypes between healthy human individuals. Findings of the study overall: Sharing across four donors was highest in naive CD4 (approximately 5%) and lowest in memory CD8 (roughly 0.4%).

Those who donated were healthy HIV-negative adults, with no recent acute infections or vaccinations reported. Every donor, a Caucasian adult, lived in Nashville, Tennessee. The method was immunoSEQ multiplex PCR; TCRdb's version includes in-frame clones alone and lacks a portion of them. The sample has over a million clones; 78% are singletons. Sequencing was carried out using memory CD4+ T cells from PBMCs. Subset: CD45RA-negative fraction. The origin of this receptor is a man between 18 and 29 years old in good health. Some clones in this sample may be carry-over from other donors' samples. The chain recombines TRBV7-9 with TRBJ2-1; no clear D. The chain's CDR3 is CASSLGGGRTQFF. The CDR3 DNA follows: TGTGCCAGCAGCTTAGGGGGTGGGCGGACGCAGTTCTTC.